A selection of T cell receptor beta chains follows, all from one sample in a study of blood T cell repertoires in COVID-19. Produced via immunoSEQ multiplex PCR; TCRdb's table is partial and in-frame only. The sample includes 120,000 to 150,000 clones, roughly 87% of them seen just once. Material: PBMCs or T cells enriched from blood (not recorded which). The receptors come from a woman between 40 and 50 years old who had been exposed to COVID-19. CDR3s include the opening cysteine and the closing phenylalanine or tryptophan. A D gene is named only where the DNA matches it firmly. Rows give clone size only sometimes, using once, few, many, or a class for an expanded clone.

j_gene	v_gene	d_gene	abundance	CDR3nt	CDR3aa
TRBJ2-7	TRBV6-5	-	-	TGTGCCAGCACCGTTTTGGCTGGGGCGATCGACGAGCAGTACTTC	CASTVLAGAIDEQYF
TRBJ2-7	TRBV13	-	once	TGTGCCAGCAGGTTGCAGGGGTACGAGCAGTACTTC	CASRLQGYEQYF
TRBJ2-7	TRBV4-1	-	-	TGCGCCAGCAGCCAAACCGACGGGAGCTTACCCTACGAGCAGTACTTC	CASSQTDGSLPYEQYF
TRBJ2-2	TRBV7-9	TRBD2	-	TGTGCCACACGCCCTTCTCCCCTAGCGGGGGGGGCGAACACCGGGGAGCTGTTTTTT	CATRPSPLAGGANTGELFF
TRBJ1-2	TRBV9	TRBD1	-	TGTGCCAGCAGCGTAGGAGGTGAGGCAGGGGGGAACTATGGCTACACCTTC	CASSVGGEAGGNYGYTF
TRBJ2-1	TRBV4-1	TRBD1	-	TGCGCCAGCAGCCAAGATCCTGGGACAGGGACCTACAATGAGCAGTTCTTC	CASSQDPGTGTYNEQFF
TRBJ2-1	TRBV3-1/TRBV3-2	TRBD1	-	TGTGCCAGCAGCCAAGTCCGGACAGGGCTGGTCAATGAGCAGTTCTTC	CASSQVRTGLVNEQFF
TRBJ2-5	TRBV10-3	-	-	TGTGCCATCAGCCACGGCGGGCAAGAGACCCAGTACTTC	CAISHGGQETQYF
TRBJ1-5	TRBV18	-	-	TGTGCCAGCTCACCCGGGGGGGGAGTCAATCAGCCCCAGCATTTT	CASSPGGGVNQPQHF
TRBJ1-4	TRBV5-1	TRBD1	-	TGCGCCAGCAGCTCCGGGACAGGGTGGTCGGAAAAACTGTTTTTT	CASSSGTGWSEKLFF
TRBJ2-3	TRBV5-4	TRBD2	-	TGTGCCAGCAGCTTGGGACTAGCGGGAGGGCCATATAAAGATACGCAGTATTTT	CASSLGLAGGPYKDTQYF
TRBJ1-6	TRBV5-1	-	once	TGCGCCAGCAGCTTGGATTACAGAAAGGGGAATTCACCCCTCCACTTT	CASSLDYRKGNSPLHF
TRBJ1-6	TRBV4-1	-	-	TGCGCCAGCAGCCAGGAGGCAGGTCCGAGCTCCTATAATTCACCCCTCCACTTT	CASSQEAGPSSYNSPLHF
TRBJ2-3	TRBV6-1	-	-	TGTGCCAGCAGCACGGGACACATGGGTACGCAGTATTTT	CASSTGHMGTQYF
TRBJ1-4	TRBV7-6	-	-	TGTGCCAGCAGCAAGGGAGGGGGAGGTGAAAAACTGTTTTTT	CASSKGGGGEKLFF
TRBJ2-3	TRBV10-1	TRBD2	-	TGCGCCAGGAGAGCGGGAGGGCCCATCACAGATACGCAGTATTTT	CARRAGGPITDTQYF
TRBJ1-1	TRBV13	-	-	TGTGCCAGCATCTCGACAGGGAACACTGAAGCTTTCTTT	CASISTGNTEAFF
TRBJ2-3	TRBV2	TRBD1	-	TGTGCCAGCAGTGGGACAGGGGTATCCGCAGATACGCAGTATTTT	CASSGTGVSADTQYF
TRBJ1-1	TRBV7-9	TRBD1	-	TGTGCCAGCAGCTCAGGACAGGGAGGGAGAACTGAAGCTTTCTTT	CASSSGQGGRTEAFF
TRBJ2-7	TRBV27	-	few	TGTGCCAGCAAGAAACAGGGTTCCCACGAGCAGTACTTC	CASKKQGSHEQYF
TRBJ1-5	TRBV6-4	-	-	TGTGCCAGCAGTGTGGGGGCTGCTCAGCCCCAGCATTTT	CASSVGAAQPQHF
TRBJ2-3	TRBV5-5	-	once	TGTGCCAGCAGCTTGGATGGAGCGGGCACAGATACGCAGTATTTT	CASSLDGAGTDTQYF
TRBJ1-4	TRBV7-8	-	-	TGTGCCAGCAGCTATCGGGACACGGCAACTAATGAAAAACTGTTTTTT	CASSYRDTATNEKLFF
TRBJ2-3	TRBV28	TRBD1	-	TGTGCCAGCAGTTCAGAGACAGGGGGGTTGACAGATACGCAGTATTTT	CASSSETGGLTDTQYF
TRBJ1-4	TRBV6-1	-	-	TGTGCCAGCAGTGAATATTTTTCGGGGGGAGGTGAAAAACTGTTTTTT	CASSEYFSGGGEKLFF
TRBJ2-2	TRBV11-3	-	-	TGTGCCAGCAGCCTCCGGGGCGGGGAGCTGTTTTTT	CASSLRGGELFF
TRBJ1-5	TRBV6-5	TRBD1	-	TGTGCCGGAGAAGACAGGGTAAGCAATCAGCCCCAGCATTTT	CAGEDRVSNQPQHF
TRBJ2-1	TRBV29-1	-	-	TGCAGCGTTGGTGAGAGGGCCGGCGCTGAGCAGTTCTTC	CSVGERAGAEQFF
TRBJ1-1	TRBV10-3	-	-	TGTGCCATCAGTGAGGGTGTCGGGGGTAACACTGAAGCTTTCTTT	CAISEGVGGNTEAFF
TRBJ2-1	TRBV28	TRBD1	-	TGTGCCACCAGGACTCCCGAAACAGGGGACAATGAGCAGTTCTTC	CATRTPETGDNEQFF
TRBJ1-2	TRBV6-5	-	-	TGTGCCAGCAGCGTCGACAGGACTAACTATGGCTACACCTTC	CASSVDRTNYGYTF
TRBJ1-2	TRBV7-2	-	-	TGTGCCAGCAGCTTACTTGTCGGAGCTAACTATGGCTACACCTTC	CASSLLVGANYGYTF